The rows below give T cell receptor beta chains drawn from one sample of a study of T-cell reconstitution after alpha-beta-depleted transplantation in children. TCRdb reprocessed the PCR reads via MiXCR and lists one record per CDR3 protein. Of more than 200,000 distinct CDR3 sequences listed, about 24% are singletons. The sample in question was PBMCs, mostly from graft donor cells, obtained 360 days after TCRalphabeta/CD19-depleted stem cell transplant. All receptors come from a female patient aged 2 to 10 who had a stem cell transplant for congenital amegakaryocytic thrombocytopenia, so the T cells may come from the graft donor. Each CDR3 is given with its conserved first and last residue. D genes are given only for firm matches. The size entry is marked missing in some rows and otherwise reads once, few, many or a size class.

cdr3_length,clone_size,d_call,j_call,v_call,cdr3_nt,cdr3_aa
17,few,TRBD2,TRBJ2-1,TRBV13,TGTGCCAGCAGCTCAACCACCGGGACTACCTCCTACAATGAGCAGTTCTTC,CASSSTTGTTSYNEQFF
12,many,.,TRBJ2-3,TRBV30,TGTGCCTGGAGTGTACGTAGGGATACGCAGTATTTT,CAWSVRRDTQYF
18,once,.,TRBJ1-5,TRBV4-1,TGCGCCAGCAGCCAAGGGGGGTCGGGGTTATTTAGCAATCATCCCCAGCATTTT,CASSQGGSGLFSNHPQHF
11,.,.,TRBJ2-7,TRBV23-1,TGCGCCAGCAATTACAACTACGAGCAGTACTTC,CASNYNYEQYF
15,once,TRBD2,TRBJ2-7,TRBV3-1,TGTGCCTGCAGCCTAACTAGCGGGGGTTCCTACGAGCAGTACTTC,CACSLTSGGSYEQYF
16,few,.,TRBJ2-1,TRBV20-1,TGCAGTGCTAGCCCCAAAGGGGGGGACAGTAACAATGAGCAGTTCTTC,CSASPKGGDSNNEQFF
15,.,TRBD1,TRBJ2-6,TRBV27,TGTGCCAGCAGTCAACGGGACAGTGGGTTCAACGTCCTGACTTTC,CASSQRDSGFNVLTF
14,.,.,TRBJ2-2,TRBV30,TGTGCCTCAGACGGACAGCATAACACCGGGGAGCTGTTTTTT,CASDGQHNTGELFF
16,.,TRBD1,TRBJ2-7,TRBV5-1,TGCGCCAGCAGCACGGGGACAGCCCAAGAAATTGGGGAGCAGTACTTC,CASSTGTAQEIGEQYF
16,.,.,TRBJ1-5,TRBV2,TGTGCCAGCAGAGCTATTGGGGCAGGGGGCAATCAGCCCCAGCATTTT,CASRAIGAGGNQPQHF
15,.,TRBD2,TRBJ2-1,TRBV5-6,TGTGCCAGCAGCGAAACTAGCGGGGGGCCCAATGAGCAGTTCTTC,CASSETSGGPNEQFF
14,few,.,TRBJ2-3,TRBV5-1,TGCGCCAGCAGCTTGAACCCGCTGACAGATACGCAGTATTTT,CASSLNPLTDTQYF
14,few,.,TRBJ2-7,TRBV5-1,TGCGCCAGCAGCTTGGGTTTACAGGCCTACGAGCAGTACTTC,CASSLGLQAYEQYF
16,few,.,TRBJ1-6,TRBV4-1,TGCGCCAGCAGCCAAGGGGAGACAAAAGGGAATTCACCCCTCCACTTT,CASSQGETKGNSPLHF
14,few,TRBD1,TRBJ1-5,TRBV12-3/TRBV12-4,TGTGCCAGCAACCGACAGGGGAGGAATCAGCCCCAGCATTTT,CASNRQGRNQPQHF
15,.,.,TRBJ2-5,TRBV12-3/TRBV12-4,TGTGCCAGCAGTTTAAGAATAGCTTCGTTAGAGACCCAGTACTTC,CASSLRIASLETQYF
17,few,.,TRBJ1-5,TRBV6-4,TGTGCCGGCCACAAGAGGCCCTCCTTACAGAAGAATCAGCCCCAGCATTTT,CAGHKRPSLQKNQPQHF
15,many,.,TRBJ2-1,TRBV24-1,TGTGCCACCAGTTCGGGATTAGGAGTGATTGATGAGCAGTTCTTC,CATSSGLGVIDEQFF
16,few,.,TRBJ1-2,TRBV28,TGTGCCAGCAGTTTTTGGGCGGGGGGCCCTAACTATGGCTACACCTTC,CASSFWAGGPNYGYTF
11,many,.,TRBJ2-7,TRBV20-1,TGCAGTGCTAGATACGGGGACGAGCAGTACTTC,CSARYGDEQYF
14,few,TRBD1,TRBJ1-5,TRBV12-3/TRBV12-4,TGTGCCAGCAGTTTCAGGGGGTGGAATCAGCCCCAGCATTTT,CASSFRGWNQPQHF
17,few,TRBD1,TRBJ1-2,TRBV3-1,TGTGCCAGCAGCCGACAGGGGGGGACGATCCCATGGTGGGGCTACACCTTC,CASSRQGGTIPWWGYTF
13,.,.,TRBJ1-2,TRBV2,TGTGCCAGCAGTGCCCGGGGGACCTATGGCTACACCTTC,CASSARGTYGYTF
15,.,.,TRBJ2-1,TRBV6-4,TGTGCCAGCAGTGACCATCCGGCAGAGGCCTCTGAGAAGTTCTTC,CASSDHPAEASEKFF
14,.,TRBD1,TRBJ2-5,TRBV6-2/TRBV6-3,TGTGCCAGCAGTTCATGGGACAGCCAAGAGACCCAGTACTTC,CASSSWDSQETQYF
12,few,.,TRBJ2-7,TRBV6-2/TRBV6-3,TGTGCCAGCAGTTCTGAGGCGGCCGAGCAGTACTTC,CASSSEAAEQYF
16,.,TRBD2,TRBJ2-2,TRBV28,TGTGCCAGCAGTTTACGACTAGCGGACAACACCGGGCAGCTGTTTTTT,CASSLRLADNTGQLFF
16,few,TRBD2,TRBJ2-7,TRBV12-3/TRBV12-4,TGTGCCAGCAGTTCTTCCCTAGCGGGAGGGCCTCACGAGCAGTACTTC,CASSSSLAGGPHEQYF
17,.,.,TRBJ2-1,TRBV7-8,TGTGCCAGCAGCCCCGGTGGACAAATCTCTTGGGGCAATGAGCAGTTCTTC,CASSPGGQISWGNEQFF
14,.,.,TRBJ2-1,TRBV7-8,TGTGCCAGCAGCTTAGCGGGCGTCCTCAATGAGCAGTTCTTC,CASSLAGVLNEQFF
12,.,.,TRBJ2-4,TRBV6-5,TGTGCCATTTACCTAGCCAAAAACATTCAGTACTTC,CAIYLAKNIQYF
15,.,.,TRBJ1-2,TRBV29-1,TGCAGCGTTGGCGTTAGGGGGAAGGCTAACTATGGCTACACCTTC,CSVGVRGKANYGYTF
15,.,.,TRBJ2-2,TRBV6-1,TGTGCCAGCAGTGCCCGGGGCCAGAACACCGGGGAGCTGTTTTTT,CASSARGQNTGELFF
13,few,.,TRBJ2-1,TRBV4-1,TGCGCCAGCAGCCCAGTACCGATCAATGAGCAGTTCTTC,CASSPVPINEQFF
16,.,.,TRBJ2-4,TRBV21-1,.,CASSNVAQGAKNIQYF
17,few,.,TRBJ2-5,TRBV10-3,TGTGCCATCAGTGAGTCTGTAAGGTCAGGGAGTAAAGAGACCCAGTACTTC,CAISESVRSGSKETQYF
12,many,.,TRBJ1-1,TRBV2,TGTGCCAGCTCTGACTTTGTAACTGAAGCTTTCTTT,CASSDFVTEAFF
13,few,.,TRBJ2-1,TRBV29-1,TGCAGCGTTGGTTTTTCGAGTAGAAATGAGCAGTTCTTC,CSVGFSSRNEQFF
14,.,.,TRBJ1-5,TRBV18,TGTGCCAGCTCACCGACGGACAGAGATCAGCCCCAGCATTTT,CASSPTDRDQPQHF
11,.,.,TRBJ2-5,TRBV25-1,TGTGCCAGCAGTGGACAAGAGACCCAGTACTTC,CASSGQETQYF
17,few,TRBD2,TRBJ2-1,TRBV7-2,TGTGCCAGCAGCTTAGCGGAGCGGGGGACCGCGAGGGGTGAGCAGTTCTTC,CASSLAERGTARGEQFF
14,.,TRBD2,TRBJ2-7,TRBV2,TGTGCCAGCAGTGGAGAAGCGGGGGCCTACGAGCAGTACTTC,CASSGEAGAYEQYF
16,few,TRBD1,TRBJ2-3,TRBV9,TGTGCCAGCAGCGTAGAGGTGGACAGGGGGCTTGATACGCAGTATTTT,CASSVEVDRGLDTQYF
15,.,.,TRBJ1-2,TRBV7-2,TGTGCCAGCAGCCCAGGGCCCCCCTTCGGATATGGCTACACCTTC,CASSPGPPFGYGYTF
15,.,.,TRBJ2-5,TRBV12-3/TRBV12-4,TGTGCCAGCAGTTTGGGGGCATGGGGTCAAGAGACCCAGTACTTC,CASSLGAWGQETQYF
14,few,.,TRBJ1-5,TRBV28,TGTGCCAGCAGCCGGACAGATCGCAATCAGCCCCAGCATTTT,CASSRTDRNQPQHF
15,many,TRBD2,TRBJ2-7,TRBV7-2,TGTGCCAGCAGCATATCTAGCGGGACTGTCTACGAGCAGTACTTC,CASSISSGTVYEQYF
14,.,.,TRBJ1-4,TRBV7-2,TGTGCCAGCAGCTTAAGCAGGGCGGATGAAAAACTGTTTTTT,CASSLSRADEKLFF
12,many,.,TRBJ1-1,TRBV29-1,TGCAGCGTTGGGCAGGGGAACACTGAAGCTTTCTTT,CSVGQGNTEAFF
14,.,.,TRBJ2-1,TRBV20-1,TGCAGTGCTAGAGTGGGCAGGGAGGACAATGAGCAGTTCTTC,CSARVGREDNEQFF
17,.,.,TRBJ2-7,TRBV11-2,TGTGCCAGCAGCTTAGATGGCGGAGGGGGCCCCACCTACGAGCAGTACTTC,CASSLDGGGGPTYEQYF
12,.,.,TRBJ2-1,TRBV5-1,TGCGCCAGCAGCTTGGCCCCCGATGAGCAGTTCTTC,CASSLAPDEQFF
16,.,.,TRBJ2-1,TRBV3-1,TGTGCCAGCAGCCAAGGGCCCAGTCGGGTGTTGAATGAGCAGTTCTTC,CASSQGPSRVLNEQFF
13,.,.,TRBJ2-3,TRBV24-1,TGTGCCACCAGTGATCTCGACACAGATACGCAGTATTTT,CATSDLDTDTQYF
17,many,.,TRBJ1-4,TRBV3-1,TGTGCCAGCAGCCATGATTTGGCCGGGGCCCACATTTCAAAACTGTTTTTT,CASSHDLAGAHISKLFF
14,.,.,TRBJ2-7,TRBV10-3,TGTGCCATCAGTGAGCCGGGGGCCTCCTACGAGCAGTACTTC,CAISEPGASYEQYF
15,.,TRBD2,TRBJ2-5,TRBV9,TGTGCCAGCAGCCGATATTCTAGCGGCCAAGAGACCCAGTACTTC,CASSRYSSGQETQYF
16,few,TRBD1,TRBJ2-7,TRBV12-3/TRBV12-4,TGTGCCAGCAGCCTTAAATCAGGGGGCAGCTCCTACGAGCAGTACTTC,CASSLKSGGSSYEQYF
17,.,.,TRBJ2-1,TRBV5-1,TGCGCCAGCAGCCCCGTGAAATTGACAGTAACCTACAATGAGCAGTTCTTC,CASSPVKLTVTYNEQFF
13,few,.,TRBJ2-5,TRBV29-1,TGCAGCGTTGAGTTCCAAATCCGAGAGACCCAGTACTTC,CSVEFQIRETQYF